This is a list of T cell receptor beta chains from one sample in a study of blood T cell repertoires in COVID-19. Measured with immunoSEQ multiplex PCR; TCRdb has only the in-frame clones, and not every one. The repertoire has 120,000 or so clones, less than 85% of them found once; the top ten carry approximately 3.9%. Input material: peripheral blood. The origin of the receptors is a woman older than 75 with acute or convalescent COVID-19. CDR3s include the opening cysteine and the closing phenylalanine or tryptophan. The D gene is left open where the match is weak. Clone size, where shown, is once, few, many, or a class for clones that have expanded.

>TRBJ1-3|.|TRBV6-5|.
CASNRDYSGNTIYF
TGTGCCAGTAACAGGGACTACTCTGGAAACACCATATATTTT
>TRBJ1-2|.|TRBV2|.
CASGEQGRGYTF
TGTGCCAGCGGGGAACAGGGAAGAGGCTACACCTTC
>TRBJ2-7|.|TRBV4-2|few
CASSQGRALSYEQYF
TGTGCCAGCAGCCAAGGCAGGGCGCTCTCCTACGAGCAGTACTTC
>TRBJ2-1|TRBD1|TRBV30|.
CAWSSGQGARNEQFF
TGTGCCTGGAGTTCCGGACAGGGGGCGAGGAATGAGCAGTTCTTC
>TRBJ1-5|TRBD1|TRBV29-1|.
CSAWTGFNQPQHF
TGCAGCGCTTGGACAGGGTTCAATCAGCCCCAGCATTTT
>TRBJ2-5|.|TRBV20-1|.
CSASLGETQYF
TGCAGTGCTTCCCTGGGCGAGACCCAGTACTTC
>TRBJ2-7|.|TRBV6-1|.
CASSEPGTGLFGQYF
TGTGCCAGCAGTGAGCCCGGGACTGGCCTCTTTGGGCAGTACTTC
>TRBJ2-1|TRBD2|TRBV5-3|once
CARSLGPPLAGDRNEQFF
TGTGCCAGAAGCTTGGGGCCCCCTCTAGCGGGAGACAGAAATGAGCAGTTCTTC
>TRBJ2-5|TRBD2|TRBV24-1|.
CATSDFPSGRETQYF
TGTGCCACCAGTGATTTTCCTAGCGGGAGAGAGACCCAGTACTTC
>TRBJ1-4|.|TRBV5-1|.
CASSLVSGRNEKLFF
TGCGCCAGCAGCTTGGTATCAGGGAGGAACGAAAAACTGTTTTTT
>TRBJ2-1|.|TRBV7-3|.
CASSPSVANEQFF
TGTGCCAGCAGCCCGTCCGTGGCCAATGAGCAGTTCTTC
>TRBJ2-1|TRBD2|TRBV6-2/TRBV6-3|.
CASSYGGTSGRARNEQFF
TGTGCCAGCAGTTACGGGGGCACTAGCGGGAGGGCGCGCAATGAGCAGTTCTTC
>TRBJ1-5|TRBD1|TRBV3-1/TRBV3-2|.
CASNGQGHQPQHF
TGTGCCAGCAACGGACAGGGCCATCAGCCCCAGCATTTT
>TRBJ1-2|.|TRBV6-5|.
CASSYSQGRGYTF
TGTGCCAGCAGTTACTCGCAGGGTCGTGGCTACACCTTC
>TRBJ1-2|.|TRBV15|.
CATSRVGGIDGYTF
TGTGCCACCAGCAGAGTTGGGGGCATCGATGGCTACACCTTC
>TRBJ2-7|TRBD2|TRBV28|.
CASGTSGYEQYF
TGTGCCAGCGGGACTAGCGGTTACGAGCAGTACTTC
>TRBJ2-5|.|TRBV6-5|.
CASSYMIGERETQYF
TGTGCCAGCAGTTATATGATCGGGGAGCGGGAGACCCAGTACTTC
>TRBJ2-7|.|TRBV6-1|.
CASSSPGGSEQYF
TGTGCCAGCAGCTCACCAGGGGGGTCCGAGCAGTACTTC
>TRBJ1-2|TRBD1|TRBV3-1/TRBV3-2|.
CAGGQDPPYGYTF
TGTGCCGGTGGACAGGACCCTCCCTATGGCTACACCTTC
>TRBJ1-1|.|TRBV7-9|.
CASVPGGRTTEAFF
TGTGCCAGCGTCCCGGGGGGAAGGACCACTGAAGCTTTCTTT
>TRBJ2-5|.|TRBV20-1|.
CSASFGNQETQYF
TGCAGTGCTAGTTTCGGGAACCAAGAGACCCAGTACTTC
>TRBJ1-2|.|TRBV2|.
CASSGDSFYTF
TGTGCCAGCAGTGGAGACAGCTTCTACACCTTC
>TRBJ2-3|TRBD1|TRBV2|once
CASSEAGQGNPTDTQYF
TGTGCCAGCAGTGAAGCCGGACAGGGAAACCCCACAGATACGCAGTATTTT
>TRBJ2-3|TRBD2|TRBV9|few
CASSTSGGTDTQYF
TGTGCCAGCAGTACTAGCGGGGGGACAGATACGCAGTATTTT